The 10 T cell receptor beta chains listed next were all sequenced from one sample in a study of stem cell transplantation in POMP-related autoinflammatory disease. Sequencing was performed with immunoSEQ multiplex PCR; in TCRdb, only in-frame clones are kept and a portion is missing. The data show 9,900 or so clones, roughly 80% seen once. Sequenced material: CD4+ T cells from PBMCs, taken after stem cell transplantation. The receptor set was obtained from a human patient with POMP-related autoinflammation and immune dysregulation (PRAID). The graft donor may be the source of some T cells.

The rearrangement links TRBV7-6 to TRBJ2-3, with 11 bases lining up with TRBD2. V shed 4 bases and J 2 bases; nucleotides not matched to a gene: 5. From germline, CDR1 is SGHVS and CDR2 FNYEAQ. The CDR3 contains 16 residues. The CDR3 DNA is TGTGCCAGCAGCTCCTTAGCGGGAGGGATCACAGATACGCAGTATTTT. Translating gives CASSSLAGGITDTQYF.

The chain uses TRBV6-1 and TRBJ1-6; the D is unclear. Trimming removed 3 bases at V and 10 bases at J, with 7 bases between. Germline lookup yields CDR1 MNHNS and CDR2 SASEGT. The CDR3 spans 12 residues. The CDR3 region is CASSDRESPLHF. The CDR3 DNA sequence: TGTGCCAGCAGTGATCGGGAATCACCCCTCCACTTT.

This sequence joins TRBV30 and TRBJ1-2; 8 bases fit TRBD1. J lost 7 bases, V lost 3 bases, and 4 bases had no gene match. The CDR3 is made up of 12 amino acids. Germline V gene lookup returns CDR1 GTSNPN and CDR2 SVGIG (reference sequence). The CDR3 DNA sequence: TGTGCCTGGAGGGAACAGGGGGGTGGCTACACCTTC. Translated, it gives CAWREQGGGYTF.

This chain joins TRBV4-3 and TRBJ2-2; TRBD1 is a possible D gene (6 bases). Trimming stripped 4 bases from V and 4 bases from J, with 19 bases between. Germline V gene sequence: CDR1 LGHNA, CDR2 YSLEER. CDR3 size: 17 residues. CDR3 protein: CASSRPLQGGGTGELFF. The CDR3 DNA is TGCGCCAGCAGCCGCCCATTACAGGGCGGCGGCACCGGGGAGCTGTTTTTT.

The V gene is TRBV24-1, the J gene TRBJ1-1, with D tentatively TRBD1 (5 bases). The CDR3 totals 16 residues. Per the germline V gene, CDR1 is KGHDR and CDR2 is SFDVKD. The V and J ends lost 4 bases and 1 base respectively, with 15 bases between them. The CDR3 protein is CATSDKTQGPNTEAFF. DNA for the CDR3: TGTGCCACCAGTGACAAAACCCAGGGACCGAACACTGAAGCTTTCTTT.

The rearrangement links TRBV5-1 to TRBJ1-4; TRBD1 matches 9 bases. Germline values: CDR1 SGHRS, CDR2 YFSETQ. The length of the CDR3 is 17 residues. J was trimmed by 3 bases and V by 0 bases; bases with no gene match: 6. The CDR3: CASSLATTGGSNEKLFF. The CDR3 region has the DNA TGCGCCAGCAGCTTGGCCACGACAGGGGGTTCTAATGAAAAACTGTTTTTT.

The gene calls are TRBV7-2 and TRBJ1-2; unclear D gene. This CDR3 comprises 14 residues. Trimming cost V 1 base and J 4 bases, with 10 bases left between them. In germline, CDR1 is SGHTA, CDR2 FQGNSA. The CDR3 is CASSLGSALYGYTF. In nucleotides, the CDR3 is TGTGCCAGCAGCTTAGGTTCAGCCCTCTATGGCTACACCTTC.

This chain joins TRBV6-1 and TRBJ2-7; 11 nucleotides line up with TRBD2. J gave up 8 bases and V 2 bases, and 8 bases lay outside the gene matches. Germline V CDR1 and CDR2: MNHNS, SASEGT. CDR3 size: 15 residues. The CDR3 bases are TGTGCCAGCAGTGAATCGGGAACTAGCGGGAGAAAGCAGTACTTC. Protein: CASSESGTSGRKQYF.

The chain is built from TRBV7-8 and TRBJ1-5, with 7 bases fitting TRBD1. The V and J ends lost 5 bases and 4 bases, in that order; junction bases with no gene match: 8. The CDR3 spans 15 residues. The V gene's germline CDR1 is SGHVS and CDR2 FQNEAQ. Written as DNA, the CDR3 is TGTGCCAGCAGCCCGGGGACAGTTGGGAATCAGCCCCAGCATTTT. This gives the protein CASSPGTVGNQPQHF.

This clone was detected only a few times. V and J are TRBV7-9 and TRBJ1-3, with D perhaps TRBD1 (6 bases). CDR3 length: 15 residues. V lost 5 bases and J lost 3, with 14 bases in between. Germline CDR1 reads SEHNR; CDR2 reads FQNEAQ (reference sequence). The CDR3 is CASSPLRGFGNTIYF. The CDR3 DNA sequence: TGTGCCAGCAGCCCGCTTAGGGGGTTTGGAAACACCATATATTTT.